The rows below give T cell receptor beta chains drawn from one sample of a study of CD8 T cells in Susac syndrome. TCRdb re-derived calls from the immunoSEQ multiplex PCR reads in MiXCR, one entry per CDR3 protein. The sample yields about 94,000 distinct CDR3 sequences, 85% to 95% seen once. The material sequenced was CD4+ T cells from PBMCs. These TCRs come from a human donor with Susac syndrome. CDR3s include the opening cysteine and the closing phenylalanine or tryptophan. D genes are given only for firm matches. Size is stated for part of the rows, as once, few or many counts, or as a class when the clone is expanded.

TRBV6-1,NA,TRBJ1-2,NA,CASSPPAELANYGYTF,TGTGCCAGCAGTCCACCCGCCGAGCTTGCTAACTATGGCTACACCTTC
TRBV7-2,NA,TRBJ1-5,NA,CASSSSPGGGQPQHF,TGTGCCAGCAGCTCATCCCCTGGGGGGGGTCAGCCCCAGCATTTT
TRBV30,NA,TRBJ1-1,NA,CALRLSPNTEAFF,TGTGCCCTCCGACTCTCGCCGAACACTGAAGCTTTCTTT
TRBV30,NA,TRBJ1-1,NA,CAWSGRLSTEAFF,TGTGCCTGGAGCGGGCGCTTGAGCACTGAAGCTTTCTTT
TRBV11-2,NA,TRBJ2-2,NA,CASSLVLTTGELFF,TGTGCCAGCAGCTTAGTACTCACAACCGGGGAGCTGTTTTTT
TRBV18,NA,TRBJ2-6,NA,CASSPEISGANVLTF,TGTGCCAGCTCACCTGAAATCTCCGGGGCCAACGTCCTGACTTTC
TRBV20-1,TRBD2,TRBJ2-7,NA,CSAIDGGGISYEQYF,TGCAGTGCTATTGACGGGGGAGGGATCTCCTACGAGCAGTACTTC
TRBV9,TRBD2,TRBJ2-5,NA,CASSVDSGGAGETQYF,TGTGCCAGCAGCGTAGACAGCGGGGGGGCCGGGGAGACCCAGTACTTC
TRBV29-1,NA,TRBJ2-2,NA,CSVDRGGIGELFF,TGCAGCGTTGACAGGGGAGGCATCGGGGAGCTGTTTTTT
TRBV29-1,TRBD1,TRBJ2-1,NA,CSAGPGTDEQFF,TGCAGCGCAGGGCCAGGGACAGATGAGCAGTTCTTC
TRBV24-1,NA,TRBJ2-1,NA,CATLDPNNEQFF,TGTGCCACCCTCGACCCAAACAATGAGCAGTTCTTC
TRBV7-2,NA,TRBJ2-2,NA,CASSLAAGGELFF,TGTGCCAGCAGCTTAGCGGCGGGCGGGGAGCTGTTTTTT
TRBV3-1,NA,TRBJ2-3,few,CASSPSGDTQYF,TGTGCCAGCAGCCCTTCCGGCGATACGCAGTATTTT
TRBV6-5,NA,TRBJ1-2,NA,CASSRGVEVVYGYTF,TGTGCCAGCAGCCGCGGGGTTGAAGTTGTTTATGGCTACACCTTC
TRBV20-1,NA,TRBJ2-5,NA,CSAREPRGSQTQYF,TGCAGTGCTAGAGAGCCGAGGGGGTCCCAGACCCAGTACTTC
TRBV3-1,NA,TRBJ1-1,NA,CASSQDRPNTEAFF,TGTGCCAGCAGCCAAGATCGGCCCAACACTGAAGCTTTCTTT
TRBV5-4,NA,TRBJ1-1,NA,CASSLWGRNTEAFF,TGTGCCAGCAGCTTGTGGGGCAGGAACACTGAAGCTTTCTTT
TRBV18,NA,TRBJ2-5,few,CASSPLGETQYF,TGTGCCAGCTCACCGTTAGGCGAGACCCAGTACTTC
TRBV7-9,NA,TRBJ2-7,NA,CASSLSTYEQYF,TGTGCCAGCAGCTTATCCACCTACGAGCAGTACTTC
TRBV20-1,NA,TRBJ2-1,NA,CSAGRILSSYNEQFF,TGCAGTGCTGGGAGGATACTGAGCTCCTACAATGAGCAGTTCTTC
TRBV30,NA,TRBJ1-5,NA,CAWSVQGSSNQPQHF,TGTGCCTGGAGTGTCCAGGGAAGTAGCAATCAGCCCCAGCATTTT
TRBV2,NA,TRBJ1-5,NA,CASSTGLWQPQHF,TGTGCCAGCAGTACCGGCTTATGGCAGCCCCAGCATTTT
TRBV30,NA,TRBJ1-3,NA,CAWSVPRHNGNTIYF,TGTGCCTGGAGTGTCCCGCGCCACAATGGAAACACCATATATTTT
TRBV20-1,TRBD2,TRBJ2-3,NA,CSARSGVSTDTQYF,TGCAGTGCTCGTAGCGGGGTGAGCACAGATACGCAGTATTTT
TRBV6-6,NA,TRBJ2-1,NA,CASSYSGGSQVDEQFF,TGTGCCAGCAGTTACTCGGGGGGAAGTCAGGTCGATGAGCAGTTCTTC
TRBV20-1,NA,TRBJ2-5,NA,CSARDRGQGRPETQYF,TGCAGTGCTAGAGATAGGGGGCAGGGGAGGCCAGAGACCCAGTACTTC
TRBV24-1,TRBD2,TRBJ2-3,NA,CATSDTSGGPTDTQYF,TGTGCCACCAGTGATACGAGCGGGGGGCCCACAGATACGCAGTATTTT
TRBV20-1,TRBD2,TRBJ2-5,NA,CSAREGSGGTKTQYF,TGCAGTGCTAGAGAGGGTAGCGGGGGCACGAAGACCCAGTACTTC
TRBV29-1,NA,TRBJ1-1,NA,CSARTSLDTEAFF,TGCAGCGCCCGGACTAGTTTGGACACTGAAGCTTTCTTT
TRBV7-2,NA,TRBJ2-1,once,CASSLRAGSYNEQFF,TGTGCCAGCAGCTTAAGGGCGGGCTCCTACAATGAGCAGTTCTTC
TRBV7-2,NA,TRBJ2-5,few,CASSSSGSQETQYF,TGTGCCAGCAGCTCATCAGGGTCCCAGGAGACCCAGTACTTC
TRBV28,TRBD1,TRBJ2-4,NA,CASSQGDPGIQYF,TGTGCCAGCAGCCAGGGGGACCCGGGGATTCAGTACTTC
TRBV18,NA,TRBJ2-5,once,CASSPRVRELQETQYF,TGTGCCAGCTCACCAAGGGTACGGGAACTCCAAGAGACCCAGTACTTC
TRBV5-1,TRBD1,TRBJ1-6,NA,CASSERPGQEGSPLHF,TGCGCCAGCAGCGAAAGACCGGGACAGGAAGGTTCACCCCTCCACTTT
TRBV4-3,NA,TRBJ2-5,NA,CASSQLVSHPEYF,TGCGCCAGCAGCCAATTGGTTAGCCACCCGGAGTACTTC
TRBV20-1,TRBD1,TRBJ2-1,NA,CSARDRGLGTSYNEQFF,TGCAGTGCCCGGGACAGGGGGCTGGGGACATCCTACAATGAGCAGTTCTTC
TRBV7-2,NA,TRBJ1-1,NA,CASSLAFGGEAFF,TGTGCCAGCAGCTTAGCGTTCGGTGGTGAAGCTTTCTTT
TRBV5-1,NA,TRBJ2-7,NA,CASSAGDRKAYEQYF,TGCGCCTCCTCCGCGGGGGACAGGAAGGCGTACGAGCAGTACTTC
TRBV20-1,NA,TRBJ2-1,NA,CSAPLNEQFF,TGCAGTGCTCCTCTTAATGAGCAGTTCTTC
TRBV6-6,TRBD2,TRBJ2-7,NA,CASIQGLASSYEQYF,TGTGCCAGCATCCAAGGACTAGCAAGTTCCTACGAGCAGTACTTC
TRBV13,NA,TRBJ1-1,NA,CASSLGSGTMNTEAFF,TGTGCCAGCAGCTTAGGTTCGGGCACGATGAACACTGAAGCTTTCTTT
TRBV5-1,TRBD1,TRBJ2-7,NA,CASSLTGESSYEQYF,TGCGCCAGCAGCTTGACAGGGGAGAGCTCCTACGAGCAGTACTTC